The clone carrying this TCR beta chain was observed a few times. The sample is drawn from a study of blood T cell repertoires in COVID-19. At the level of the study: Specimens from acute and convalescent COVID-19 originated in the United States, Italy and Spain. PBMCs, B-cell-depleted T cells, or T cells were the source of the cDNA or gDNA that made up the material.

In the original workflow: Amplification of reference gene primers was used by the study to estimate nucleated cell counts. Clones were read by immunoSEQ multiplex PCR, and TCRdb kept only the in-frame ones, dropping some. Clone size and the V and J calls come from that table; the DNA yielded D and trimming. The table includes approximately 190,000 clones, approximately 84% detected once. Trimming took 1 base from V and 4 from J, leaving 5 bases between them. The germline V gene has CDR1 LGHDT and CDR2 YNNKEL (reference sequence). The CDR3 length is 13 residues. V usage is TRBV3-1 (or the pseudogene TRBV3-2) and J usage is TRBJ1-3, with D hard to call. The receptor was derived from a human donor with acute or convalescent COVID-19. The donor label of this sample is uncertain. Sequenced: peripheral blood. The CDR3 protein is CASSQVHGNTIYF. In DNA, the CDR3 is TGTGCCAGCAGCCAAGTACACGGAAACACCATATATTTT.